The 15 T cell receptor beta chains reported below all come from one sample, sequenced in a study of OX40 agonist ivuxolimab in advanced cancers. Libraries were prepared by immunoSEQ multiplex PCR; TCRdb keeps only in-frame clonotypes and omits some of them. The top ten clones hold about 3% of a sample with about 50,000 clones, around 77% of them seen once. The sample consisted of CD4+ or CD8+ T cells sorted from blood, taken in a trial of the OX40 agonist ivuxolimab. All receptors come from an adult with an advanced solid tumor such as melanoma, head and neck, liver or kidney cancer.

This clone was seen a single time. The chain employs TRBV2 and TRBJ2-3; TRBD1 is a possible D gene (5 bases). In germline, CDR1 is SNHLY, CDR2 FYNNEI. The CDR3 spans 14 residues. Between the trimmed V and J ends, which lost 2 bases and 4 bases, there was a span of 10 bases. The CDR3 nucleotides are TGTGCCAGCAGTGAAAGGGGTCCCCCAGATACGCAGTATTTT. Its translation is CASSERGPPDTQYF.

The CDR3 loop reads CASRWGVNTEAFF. DNA of the CDR3: TGTGCCAGCAGATGGGGGGTGAACACTGAAGCTTTCTTT. This rearrangement joins TRBV6-6 to TRBJ1-1; D may be TRBD1 (5 bases). Germline V lookup: CDR1 MNHNY, CDR2 SVGAGI (reference sequence). The CDR3 is 13 amino acids. Between the trimmed V and J ends, which lost 6 bases and 0 bases, there was a span of 8 bases.

This chain connects TRBV7-3 to TRBJ1-2, with D tentatively TRBD1 (5 bases). There are 14 residues in the CDR3. Per the germline V gene, CDR1 is SGHTA and CDR2 is FQGTGA. The ends were cut back, 5 bases at V and 4 bases at J, with 14 bases in the middle. The CDR3 sequence: CASSPDSVTYGYTF. The CDR3, as DNA: TGTGCCAGCAGCCCCGACAGCGTAACCTATGGCTACACCTTC.

The chain combines TRBV28 with TRBJ1-1; the D is unclear. The CDR3 extends over 13 amino acids. V lost 7 bases, J lost 1 base, and 10 bases lay in between. Germline V CDR1 and CDR2: MDHEN, SYDVKM. The DNA for the CDR3 is TGTGCCAGCACAGTCACTACGAACACTGAAGCTTTCTTT. Translation gives CASTVTTNTEAFF.

V usage is TRBV4-1 and J usage is TRBJ1-2; D remains ambiguous. V lost 0 bases and J lost 4, with 9 bases in between. CDR3 length equals 14 residues. CDR1 and CDR2 (germline): MGHRA, YSYEKL. The CDR3 sequence is CASSQEGKVYGYTF. Written as DNA, the CDR3 is TGCGCCAGCAGCCAAGAGGGAAAGGTCTATGGCTACACCTTC.

This clone turned up a few times. This chain links TRBV6-6 with TRBJ2-3; D gene uncertain. From germline, CDR1 is MNHNY and CDR2 SVGAGI (reference sequence). This CDR3 is 14 amino acids long. V shed 4 bases and J shed 0 bases, with 8 bases lying between them. DNA for the CDR3: TGTGCCAGCAGTTTCTCTACTAGCACAGATACGCAGTATTTT. This gives the protein CASSFSTSTDTQYF.

The chain has TRBV6-1 and TRBJ1-5, with D uncertain. The CDR3 contains 13 residues. CDR1 is MNHNS, CDR2 SASEGT, per germline. Deletions cut 9 bases from V and 1 base from J, with 10 bases between. CDR3 region: CASGRESNQPQHF. The DNA of the CDR3 is TGTGCCAGTGGTAGGGAGAGCAATCAGCCCCAGCATTTT.

The J gene is TRBJ2-5, the V gene TRBV7-6; D gene unclear. Germline assignment: CDR1 SGHVS and CDR2 FNYEAQ. The V end was cut by 2 bases, the J end by 3 bases, with 7 bases between. The CDR3 contains 13 residues. The CDR3: CASSLFTKETQYF. The DNA of the CDR3 is TGTGCCAGCAGCTTATTCACCAAAGAGACCCAGTACTTC.

The rearrangement uses TRBV6-1 and TRBJ1-2; the match to TRBD1 covers 7 bases. This CDR3 region has 14 residues. After removal of 5 bases from V and 6 bases from J, the junction contained 9 bases not matched to a gene. CDR1 and CDR2 (germline): MNHNS, SASEGT. In DNA, the CDR3 is TGTGCCAGCAGTCTTTTTTTTACAGGGGATGGCTACACCTTC. It codes for CASSLFFTGDGYTF.

This rearrangement joins TRBV18 to TRBJ2-3; TRBD2 agrees at 9 bases. J gave up 5 bases and V 6 bases, and 12 bases lay outside the gene matches. Germline loops: CDR1 KGHSH, CDR2 LQKENI. The CDR3 has 16 residues. CDR3 loop: CASSPDLSGRVDTQYF. The CDR3 DNA reads as TGTGCCAGCTCTCCTGACCTTAGCGGGAGAGTAGATACGCAGTATTTT.

The gene calls are TRBV5-4 and TRBJ1-1; D unclear. V shed 5 bases and J shed 0 bases, with 8 bases lying between them. The length of the CDR3 is 13 residues. In germline, CDR1 is SGHNT, CDR2 YYREEE (reference sequence). The CDR3 region is CASRFSMNTEAFF. As DNA, the CDR3 is TGTGCCAGCAGATTCTCCATGAACACTGAAGCTTTCTTT.

This chain connects TRBV6-5 to TRBJ1-1; D remains unclear. CDR3 size: 14 residues. Germline V gene sequence: CDR1 MNHEY, CDR2 SVGAGI. The ends were cut back, 2 bases at V and 3 bases at J, with 10 bases in the middle. In nucleotides, the CDR3 is TGTGCCAGCAGTTACAGGGCAGGAGACACTGAAGCTTTCTTT. The encoded protein is CASSYRAGDTEAFF.

This clone appeared a few times. The rearrangement joins TRBV5-1 to TRBJ2-2; 8 bases are a match to TRBD1. V dropped 0 bases and J dropped 4; count of bases not matched to a gene: 2. The germline V gene encodes CDR1 SGHRS and CDR2 YFSETQ. This CDR3 region has 15 residues. CDR3 sequence (DNA): TGCGCCAGCAGCTTGGTCCAGGGGGCCACCGGGGAGCTGTTTTTT. It translates to CASSLVQGATGELFF.

A single count supports this clone. The CDR3 is CASRLQGAGEKLFF. Here the CDR3 DNA reads TGTGCCAGCAGATTACAGGGGGCGGGTGAAAAACTGTTTTTT. V usage is TRBV6-5 and J usage is TRBJ1-4; 9 bases agree with TRBD1. With V trimmed by 6 bases and J by 7 bases, 6 bases remained unmatched. This CDR3 contains 14 residues. The germline V gene has CDR1 MNHEY and CDR2 SVGAGI.

This chain connects TRBV9 to TRBJ2-2; the match to TRBD2 covers 7 bases. The junction had 9 bases not matched to a gene; V was cut back by 4 bases and J by 3 bases. Germline CDR1 reads SGDLS; CDR2 reads YYNGEE. The CDR3 runs 16 residues. This chain's CDR3 is CASSPFSGSYTGELFF. The CDR3 coding sequence is TGTGCCAGCAGCCCGTTTAGCGGGTCTTACACCGGGGAGCTGTTTTTT.